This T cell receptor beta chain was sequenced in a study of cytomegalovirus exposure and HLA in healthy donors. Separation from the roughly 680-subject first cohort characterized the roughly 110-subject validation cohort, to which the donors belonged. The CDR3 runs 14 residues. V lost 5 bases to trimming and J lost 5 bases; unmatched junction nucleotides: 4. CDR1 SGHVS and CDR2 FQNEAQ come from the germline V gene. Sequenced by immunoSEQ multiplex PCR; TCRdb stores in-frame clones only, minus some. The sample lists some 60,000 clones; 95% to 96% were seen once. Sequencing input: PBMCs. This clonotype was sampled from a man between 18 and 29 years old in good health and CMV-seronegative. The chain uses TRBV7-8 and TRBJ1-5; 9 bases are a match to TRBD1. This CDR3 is CASSRRTGDQPQHF. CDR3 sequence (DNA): TGTGCCAGCAGCCGCAGGACAGGGGATCAGCCCCAGCATTTT.